This TCR beta chain was captured by sequencing in a study of blood T cell repertoires in COVID-19 (dated by TCRdb to between 2020 and 2021). Study-level background: The collaborator samples originated in the United States, Italy and Spain and spanned the acute and convalescent phases of COVID-19. Where HLA class I and class II types were available, the types were taken from metadata supplied by the sample provider, not from assay-based typing. The repertoires were released in a freely available public database intended as a resource for research on the immune response to SARS-CoV-2. Nearly every sample came with metadata listing a de-identified subject ID, COVID-19 status, age in years and sex. The samples were drawn from two sources: the first 160 participants of the ongoing ImmuneRACE study, and 1,254 subjects contributed by 6 global collaborators. The material from the prospective study consisted of cDNA or gDNA derived from T cells, B-cell-depleted T cells, or PBMCs. Deeply sampled blood TCRbeta repertoires from subjects exposed to, actively infected with, or recovered from COVID-19 were included in the dataset. The paper as a whole reports these results and caveats: Clinical and demographic metadata were provided uncurated, with the amount varying by source and participant.

Enrolling through a virtual design, the prospective study's participants ranged in age from roughly 18 to 95 years and lived across approximately 25 United States geographic areas. In the prospective study, cohorts were assigned on the basis of participant-reported clinical history obtained from a screening survey and a study questionnaire. Recovered participants in ImmuneRACE Cohort 3 were defined by two consecutive negative NP/OP PCR tests, clearance by a healthcare professional, or resolution of symptoms. Each participant in the prospective study had whole blood, serum and a nasopharyngeal or oropharyngeal swab collected by mobile phlebotomists. Over a roughly two-month period, participants in the prospective study had the option of providing additional blood draws and questionnaires. Before DNA extraction, prospective study blood samples were shipped either frozen or at room temperature. V is shortened by 6 bases, J by 4 bases, and the region joining them spans 12 bases. The CDR3 numbers 13 residues from cysteine through phenylalanine. Only CDR3 DNA is held: 39 bases, read in frame from base 1. The germline V gene gives CDR1 as SGDLS and CDR2 as YYNGEE.

The immunoSEQ Assay, a bias-controlled multiplex PCR, was used to amplify TCRbeta CDR3 regions from genomic DNA. The original pipeline was this. Nucleated cell counts per sample were estimated from amplification of reference gene primers within the assay. To quantify the absolute abundance of each unique TCRbeta CDR3 rearrangement, sequence reads were collapsed and filtered. For each sample, productive Simpson clonality was calculated by taking the square root of Simpson's diversity index across productive rearrangements. Held by TCRdb, this immuneACCESS table contains in-frame sequences only and omits some clones. Under half of the omission traces to an unresolved V gene where checked; the cause of the rest is unknown. Clone size and V and J calls were adopted from that table, with D and trimming inferred from the DNA. For this sample the table gives approximately 500,000 clones, of which 88% were detected only once. The leading ten clones occupy roughly 1.9% of the sample.

In the case of this clone: No antigen is known for it. Per-base quality was not reported, and no clone a single base away is much larger than it.

This chain joins TRBV9 to TRBJ2-3; the D gene is perhaps TRBD2, from 5 matching bases. The receptor comes from a woman aged 40 to 50 who had recovered from COVID-19. The specimen sequenced was PBMCs or T cells enriched from blood (not recorded which). In nucleotides, the sequence is TGTGCCAGCACAGTGGAGGAGGCAGATACGCAGTATTTT. Translated, this gives CASTVEEADTQYF.